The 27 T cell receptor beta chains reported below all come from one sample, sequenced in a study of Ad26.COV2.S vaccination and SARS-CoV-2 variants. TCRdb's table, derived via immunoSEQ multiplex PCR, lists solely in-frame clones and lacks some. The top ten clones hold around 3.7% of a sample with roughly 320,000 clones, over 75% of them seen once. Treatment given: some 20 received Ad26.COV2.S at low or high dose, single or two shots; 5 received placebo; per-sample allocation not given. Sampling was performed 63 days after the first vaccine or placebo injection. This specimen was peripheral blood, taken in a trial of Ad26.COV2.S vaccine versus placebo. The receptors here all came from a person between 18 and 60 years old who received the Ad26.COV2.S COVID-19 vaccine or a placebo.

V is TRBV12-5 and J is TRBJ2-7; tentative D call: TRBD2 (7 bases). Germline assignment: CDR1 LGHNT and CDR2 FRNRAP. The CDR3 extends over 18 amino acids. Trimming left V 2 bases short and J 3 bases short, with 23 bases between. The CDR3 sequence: CASGLNRGAGRIVYEQYF. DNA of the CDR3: TGTGCTAGTGGTTTGAATCGGGGGGCGGGACGCATAGTCTACGAGCAGTACTTC.

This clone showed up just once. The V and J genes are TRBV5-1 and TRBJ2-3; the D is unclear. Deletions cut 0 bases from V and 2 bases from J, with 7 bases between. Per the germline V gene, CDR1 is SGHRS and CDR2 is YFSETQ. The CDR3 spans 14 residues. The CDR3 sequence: CASSLGAYTDTQYF. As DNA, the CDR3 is TGCGCCAGCAGCTTGGGGGCGTACACAGATACGCAGTATTTT.

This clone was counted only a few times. The CDR3 nucleotides read TGCAGTTCCGAACCTCTAGGGACTGAAGCTTTCTTT. Its protein product is CSSEPLGTEAFF. This rearrangement joins TRBV29-1 to TRBJ1-1; D unclear. CDR3 length: 12 amino acids. The germline V gene encodes CDR1 SQVTM and CDR2 ANQGSEA.

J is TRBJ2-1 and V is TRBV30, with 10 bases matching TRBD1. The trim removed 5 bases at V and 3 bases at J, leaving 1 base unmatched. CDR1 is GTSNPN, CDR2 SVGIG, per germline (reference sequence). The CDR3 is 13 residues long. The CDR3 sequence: CAWGTGVYNEQFF. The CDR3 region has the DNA TGTGCCTGGGGGACAGGGGTCTACAATGAGCAGTTCTTC.

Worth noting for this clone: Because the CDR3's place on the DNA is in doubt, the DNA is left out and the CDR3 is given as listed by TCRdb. CDR3 region: CASSLSPWESTSSTSGPFDYEQYF. J is TRBJ2-7 and V is TRBV6-7. TRBV6-7 is filed as an ORF, its function uncertain. The CDR3 adds up to 24 amino acids, both ends counted.

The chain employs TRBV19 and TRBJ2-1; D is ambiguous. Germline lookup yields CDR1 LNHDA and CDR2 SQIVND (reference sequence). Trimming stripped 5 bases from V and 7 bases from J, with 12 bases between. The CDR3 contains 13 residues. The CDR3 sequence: CASSVFSINEQFF. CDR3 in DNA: TGTGCCAGTAGTGTTTTTTCAATTAATGAGCAGTTCTTC.

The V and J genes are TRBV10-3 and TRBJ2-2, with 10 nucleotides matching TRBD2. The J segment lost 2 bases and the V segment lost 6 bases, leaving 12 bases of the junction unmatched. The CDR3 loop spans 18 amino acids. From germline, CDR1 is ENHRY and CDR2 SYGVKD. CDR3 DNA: TGTGCCATCAGCCTAGGACAGGCTAGCGGGGGTAACACCGGGGAGCTGTTTTTT. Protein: CAISLGQASGGNTGELFF.

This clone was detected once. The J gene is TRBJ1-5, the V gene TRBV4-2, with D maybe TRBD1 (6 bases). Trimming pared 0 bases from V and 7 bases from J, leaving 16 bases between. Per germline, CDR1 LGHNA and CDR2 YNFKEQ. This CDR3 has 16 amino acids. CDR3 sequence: CASSQDQQGGRQPQHF. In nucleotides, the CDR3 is TGTGCCAGCAGCCAAGATCAGCAAGGGGGTCGGCAGCCCCAGCATTTT.

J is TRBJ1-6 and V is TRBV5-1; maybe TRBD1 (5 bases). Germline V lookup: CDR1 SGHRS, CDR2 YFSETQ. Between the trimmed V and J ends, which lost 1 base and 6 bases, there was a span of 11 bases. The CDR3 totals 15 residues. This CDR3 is CASSLMAGRNSPLHF. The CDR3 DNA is TGCGCCAGCAGCTTGATGGCAGGGCGTAATTCACCCCTCCACTTT. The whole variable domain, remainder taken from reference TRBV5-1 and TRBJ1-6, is KAGVTQTPRYLIKTRGQQVTLSCSPISGHRSVSWYQQTPGQGLQFLFEYFSETQRNKGNFPGRFSGRQFSNSRSEMNVSTLELGDSALYLCASSLMAGRNSPLHFGNGTRLTVT.

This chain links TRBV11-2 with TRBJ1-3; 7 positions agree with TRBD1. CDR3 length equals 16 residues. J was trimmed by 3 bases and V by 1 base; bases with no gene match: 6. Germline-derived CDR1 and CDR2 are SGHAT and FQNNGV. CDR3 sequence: CASSLGRRGSGNTIYF. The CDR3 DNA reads TGTGCCAGCAGCTTAGGGCGCAGGGGGAGTGGAAACACCATATATTTT.

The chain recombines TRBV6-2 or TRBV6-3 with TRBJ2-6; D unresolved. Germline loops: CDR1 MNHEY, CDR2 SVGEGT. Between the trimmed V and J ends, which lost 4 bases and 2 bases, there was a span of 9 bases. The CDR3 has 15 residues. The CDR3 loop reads CASSLSYTGANVLTF. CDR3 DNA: TGTGCCAGCAGTTTATCATACACTGGGGCCAACGTCCTGACTTTC.

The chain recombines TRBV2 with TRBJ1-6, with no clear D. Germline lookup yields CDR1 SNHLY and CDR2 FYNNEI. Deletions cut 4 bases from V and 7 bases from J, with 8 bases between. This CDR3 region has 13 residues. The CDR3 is CASSGTGNSPLHF. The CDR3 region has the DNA TGTGCCAGCAGTGGGACGGGGAATTCACCCCTCCACTTT.

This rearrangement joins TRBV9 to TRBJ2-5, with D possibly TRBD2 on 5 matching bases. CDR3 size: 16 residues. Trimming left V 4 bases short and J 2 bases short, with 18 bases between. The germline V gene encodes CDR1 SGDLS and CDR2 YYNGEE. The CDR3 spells CASSTQYGDTQETQYF. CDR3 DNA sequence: TGTGCCAGCAGCACACAATACGGGGATACACAAGAGACCCAGTACTTC. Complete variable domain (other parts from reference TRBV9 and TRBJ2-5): DSGVTQTPKHLITATGQRVTLRCSPRSGDLSVYWYQQSLDQGLQFLIQYYNGEERAKGNILERFSAQQFPDLHSELNLSSLELGDSALYFCASSTQYGDTQETQYFGPGTRLLVL.

The CDR3 reads CASSPSGLRTGELFF. CDR3 coding DNA: TGCGCCAGCAGCCCCTCGGGGCTCAGGACCGGGGAGCTGTTTTTT. This chain uses TRBV5-1 with TRBJ2-2; D possibly uses TRBD1 or TRBD2 (5 bases each). Trimming removed 4 bases from V and 5 bases from J, with 15 bases in between. In germline, CDR1 is SGHRS, CDR2 YFSETQ. The CDR3 covers 15 residues.

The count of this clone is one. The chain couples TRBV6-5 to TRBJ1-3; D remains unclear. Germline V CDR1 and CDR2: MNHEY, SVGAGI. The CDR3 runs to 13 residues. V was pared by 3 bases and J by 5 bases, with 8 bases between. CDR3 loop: CASSYSVRNTIYF. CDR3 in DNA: TGTGCCAGCAGTTATAGTGTCAGAAACACCATATATTTT.

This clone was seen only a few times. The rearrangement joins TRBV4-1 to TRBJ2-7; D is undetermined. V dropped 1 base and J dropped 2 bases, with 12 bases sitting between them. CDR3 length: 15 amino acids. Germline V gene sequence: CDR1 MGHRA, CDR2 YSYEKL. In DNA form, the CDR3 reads TGCGCCAGCAGCCAAGGGTGGGCAGATACCTACGAGCAGTACTTC. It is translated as CASSQGWADTYEQYF.

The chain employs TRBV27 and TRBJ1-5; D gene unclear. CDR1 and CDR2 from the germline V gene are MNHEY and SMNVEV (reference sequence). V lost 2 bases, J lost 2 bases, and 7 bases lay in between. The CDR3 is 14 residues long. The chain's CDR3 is CASSLMAGNQPQHF. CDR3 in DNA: TGTGCCAGCAGTTTAATGGCAGGCAATCAGCCCCAGCATTTT.

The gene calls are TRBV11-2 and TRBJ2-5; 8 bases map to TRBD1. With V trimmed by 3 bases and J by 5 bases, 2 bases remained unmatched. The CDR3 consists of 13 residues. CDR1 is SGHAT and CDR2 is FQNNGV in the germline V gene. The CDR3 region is CASSLDRAETQYF. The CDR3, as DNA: TGTGCCAGCAGCTTGGACAGGGCCGAGACCCAGTACTTC.

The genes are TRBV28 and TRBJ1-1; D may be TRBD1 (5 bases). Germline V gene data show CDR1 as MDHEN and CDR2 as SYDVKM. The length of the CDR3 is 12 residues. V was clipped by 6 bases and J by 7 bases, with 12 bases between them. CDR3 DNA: TGTGCCAGCAGAGTAACGGGGCTTGAAGCTTTCTTT. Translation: CASRVTGLEAFF.

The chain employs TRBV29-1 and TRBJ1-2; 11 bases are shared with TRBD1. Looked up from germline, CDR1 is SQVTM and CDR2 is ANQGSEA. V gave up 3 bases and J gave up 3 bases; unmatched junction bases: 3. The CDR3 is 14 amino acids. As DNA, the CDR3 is TGCAGCGTTGAGGGGACAGGGGGTGACTATGGCTACACCTTC. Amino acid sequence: CSVEGTGGDYGYTF.

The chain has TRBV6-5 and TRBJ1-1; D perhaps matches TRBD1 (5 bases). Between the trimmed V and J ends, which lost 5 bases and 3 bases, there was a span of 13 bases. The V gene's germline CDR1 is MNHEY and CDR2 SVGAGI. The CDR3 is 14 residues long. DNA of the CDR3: TGTGCCAGCAGTCGGGACCCTCGAGACACTGAAGCTTTCTTT. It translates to CASSRDPRDTEAFF.

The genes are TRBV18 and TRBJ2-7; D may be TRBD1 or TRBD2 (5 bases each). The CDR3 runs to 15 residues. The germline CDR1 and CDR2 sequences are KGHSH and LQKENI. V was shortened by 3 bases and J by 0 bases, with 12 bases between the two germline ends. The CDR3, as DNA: TGTGCCAGCTCACCCAGGGACGGTACCTCCTACGAGCAGTACTTC. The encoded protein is CASSPRDGTSYEQYF.

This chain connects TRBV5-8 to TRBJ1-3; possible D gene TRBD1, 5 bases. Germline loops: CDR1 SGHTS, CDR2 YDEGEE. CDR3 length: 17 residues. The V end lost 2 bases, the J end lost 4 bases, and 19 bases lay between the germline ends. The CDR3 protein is CASSFRPPTAPGNTIYF. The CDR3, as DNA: TGTGCCAGCAGCTTTCGACCCCCGACAGCTCCGGGAAACACCATATATTTT.

CDR3 in DNA: TGTGCCAGCAGTGATCGTTACAGGGGGTTGGGCTATGGCTACACCTTC. This sequence encodes CASSDRYRGLGYGYTF. The V gene is TRBV25-1, the J gene TRBJ1-2; 8 bases match TRBD1. V shed 3 bases and J 4 bases; nucleotides not matched to a gene: 10. Germline-derived CDR1 and CDR2 are MGHDK and SYGVNS. The CDR3 runs to 16 residues.

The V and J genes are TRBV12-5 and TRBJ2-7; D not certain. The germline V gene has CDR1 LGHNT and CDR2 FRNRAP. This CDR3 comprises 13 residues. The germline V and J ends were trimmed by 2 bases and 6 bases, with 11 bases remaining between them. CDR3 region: CASGLLPPGEQYF. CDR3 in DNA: TGTGCTAGTGGTTTGCTACCGCCTGGCGAGCAGTACTTC. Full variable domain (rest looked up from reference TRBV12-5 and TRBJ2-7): DARVTQTPRHKVTEMGQEVTMRCQPILGHNTVFWYRQTMMQGLELLAYFRNRAPLDDSGMPKDRFSAEMPDATLATLKIQPSEPRDSAVYFCASGLLPPGEQYFGPGTRLTVT.

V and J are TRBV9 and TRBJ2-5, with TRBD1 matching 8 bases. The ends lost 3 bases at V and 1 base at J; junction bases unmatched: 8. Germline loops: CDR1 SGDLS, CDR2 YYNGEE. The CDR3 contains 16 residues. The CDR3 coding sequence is TGTGCCAGCAGCGGCGGGGTAGGACAGGGCCAAGAGACCCAGTACTTC. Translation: CASSGGVGQGQETQYF.

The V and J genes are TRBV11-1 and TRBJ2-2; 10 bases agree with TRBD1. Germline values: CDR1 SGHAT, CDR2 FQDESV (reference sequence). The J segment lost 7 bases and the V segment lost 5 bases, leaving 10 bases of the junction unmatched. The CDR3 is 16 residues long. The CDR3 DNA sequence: TGTGCCAGCAGCCGAGGGGGGACAGGGGTTCTCGGGGAGCTGTTTTTT. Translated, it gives CASSRGGTGVLGELFF.